Listed below are T cell receptor beta chains from one sample, sequenced in a study of cytomegalovirus exposure and HLA in healthy donors. Using immunoSEQ multiplex PCR, the repertoire was profiled, and TCRdb retains in-frame clones only, with some absent. The data show about 82,000 clones, with around 82% seen just once and over 3% held by the top ten. Sequencing used PBMCs. These receptors all come from a man aged 45 to 65 in good health and CMV-seronegative. Both conserved end residues are part of each CDR3. The D gene is left open where the match is weak. A clone size is listed for some rows: how often the clone was seen (once, few, many), or a class if it is expanded.

J gene: TRBJ2-2; V gene: TRBV14; D gene: TRBD1; clone size: .; CDR3 DNA: TGTGCCAGCAGCCAAAGCAACAGACCAGGGGGCTTAGTCGGTAGGTATGCCGGGGAGCTGTTTTTT; CDR3 protein: CASSQSNRPGGLVGRYAGELFF
J gene: TRBJ2-1; V gene: TRBV7-3; D gene: .; clone size: once; CDR3 DNA: TGTGCCAGCAGCTTAAACAACTACAATGAGCAGTTCTTC; CDR3 protein: CASSLNNYNEQFF
J gene: TRBJ2-3; V gene: TRBV6-1; D gene: .; clone size: .; CDR3 DNA: TGTGCCTCCTACTCCCTAGATACGCAGTATTTT; CDR3 protein: CASYSLDTQYF
J gene: TRBJ2-7; V gene: TRBV5-1; D gene: .; clone size: .; CDR3 DNA: TGCGCCAGCAGCTTGGCCTTGACACCAGACTACGAGCAGTACTTC; CDR3 protein: CASSLALTPDYEQYF
J gene: TRBJ1-2; V gene: TRBV6-1; D gene: TRBD1; clone size: .; CDR3 DNA: TGTGCCAGCAGTGAAGGGACAGGGGGGAGTTATGGCTACACCTTC; CDR3 protein: CASSEGTGGSYGYTF
J gene: TRBJ1-6; V gene: TRBV19; D gene: TRBD1; clone size: .; CDR3 DNA: TGTGCCAGTAGTATGACAGGGCCCAATTCACCCCTCCACTTT; CDR3 protein: CASSMTGPNSPLHF
J gene: TRBJ2-5; V gene: TRBV7-7; D gene: .; clone size: .; CDR3 DNA: TGTGCTAGCAGCCCTGGGCCCCAAGAGACCCAGTACTTC; CDR3 protein: CASSPGPQETQYF
J gene: TRBJ1-1; V gene: TRBV19; D gene: .; clone size: .; CDR3 DNA: TGTGCCAGTAGTGACCGACTCCCGAACACTGAAGCTTTCTTT; CDR3 protein: CASSDRLPNTEAFF
J gene: TRBJ1-5; V gene: TRBV27; D gene: .; clone size: once; CDR3 DNA: TGTGCCAGCAGTTTCCTAAATAGCAATCAGCCCCAGCATTTT; CDR3 protein: CASSFLNSNQPQHF
J gene: TRBJ2-2; V gene: TRBV18; D gene: .; clone size: .; CDR3 DNA: TGTGCCAGCGGTTCGGCGGCGGACAAGAACACCGGGGAGCTGTTTTTT; CDR3 protein: CASGSAADKNTGELFF
J gene: TRBJ2-1; V gene: TRBV7-9; D gene: TRBD1; clone size: few; CDR3 DNA: TGTGCCAGCAGCGCGACTCAGGGGGCCTACAATGAGCAGTTCTTC; CDR3 protein: CASSATQGAYNEQFF
J gene: TRBJ1-2; V gene: TRBV6-6; D gene: .; clone size: few; CDR3 DNA: TGTGCCGGAGGGTCAGACTATGGCTACACCTTC; CDR3 protein: CAGGSDYGYTF
J gene: TRBJ1-2; V gene: TRBV29-1; D gene: TRBD1; clone size: few; CDR3 DNA: TGCAGCGGGGGACAGGGGGCAAATGGCTACACCTTC; CDR3 protein: CSGGQGANGYTF
J gene: TRBJ1-4; V gene: TRBV13; D gene: TRBD1; clone size: .; CDR3 DNA: TGTGCCAGCAGCTTAAGGGCAGGGGGCCGCGAAAAACTGTTTTTT; CDR3 protein: CASSLRAGGREKLFF
J gene: TRBJ2-1; V gene: TRBV14; D gene: TRBD2; clone size: .; CDR3 DNA: TGTGCCAGCAGCCCACTAGCGGTTCAGAATGAGCAGTTCTTC; CDR3 protein: CASSPLAVQNEQFF
J gene: TRBJ1-1; V gene: TRBV5-1; D gene: TRBD1; clone size: .; CDR3 DNA: TGCGCCAGCACCTCGGGGACAGGGGGCTGGAACACTGAAGCTTTCTTT; CDR3 protein: CASTSGTGGWNTEAFF
J gene: TRBJ2-5; V gene: TRBV9; D gene: .; clone size: .; CDR3 DNA: TGTGCCAGCAGCTCCCAACCGTCGGACTGGGAGACCCAGTACTTC; CDR3 protein: CASSSQPSDWETQYF
J gene: TRBJ2-3; V gene: TRBV4-1; D gene: TRBD1; clone size: few; CDR3 DNA: TGCGCCAGCAGGATGACAGGGGGTGCAGATACGCAGTATTTT; CDR3 protein: CASRMTGGADTQYF
J gene: TRBJ1-1; V gene: TRBV6-1; D gene: .; clone size: few; CDR3 DNA: TGTGCCAGCAGTGACAGGGTTTCTGAAGCTTTCTTT; CDR3 protein: CASSDRVSEAFF
J gene: TRBJ1-5; V gene: TRBV19; D gene: TRBD1; clone size: .; CDR3 DNA: TGTGCCAGTAGTCTCCGGGACAGTCGGCATTTT; CDR3 protein: CASSLRDSRHF
J gene: TRBJ2-2; V gene: TRBV5-1; D gene: TRBD1; clone size: .; CDR3 DNA: TGCGCCAGCAGCATCGCCGGGACAGGGCGAACTATGAGAACCGGGGAGCTGTTTTTT; CDR3 protein: CASSIAGTGRTMRTGELFF
J gene: TRBJ1-1; V gene: TRBV10-2; D gene: .; clone size: few; CDR3 DNA: TGCGCCAGCCTCGGGGGGAACACTGAAGCTTTCTTT; CDR3 protein: CASLGGNTEAFF
J gene: TRBJ2-3; V gene: TRBV28; D gene: .; clone size: .; CDR3 DNA: TGTGCCAGCAGTCCCCTAGGGGGGGGGCCAGATACGCAGTATTTT; CDR3 protein: CASSPLGGGPDTQYF
J gene: TRBJ2-1; V gene: TRBV15; D gene: TRBD2; clone size: .; CDR3 DNA: TGTGCCACCAGCAGAGTTGGGACTAGCGCCAATGAGCAGTTCTTC; CDR3 protein: CATSRVGTSANEQFF
J gene: TRBJ2-5; V gene: TRBV10-1; D gene: TRBD2; clone size: .; CDR3 DNA: TGCGCCAGCAGTGCGACTAGCGGGGGCCAAGAGACCCAGTACTTC; CDR3 protein: CASSATSGGQETQYF
J gene: TRBJ2-2; V gene: TRBV10-1; D gene: .; clone size: .; CDR3 DNA: TGCGCCAGCAGTGTTAGATACACCGGGGAGCTGTTTTTT; CDR3 protein: CASSVRYTGELFF
J gene: TRBJ2-5; V gene: TRBV9; D gene: TRBD1; clone size: .; CDR3 DNA: TGTGCCATCAAACCGGGACAGGGAGAAGAGACCCAGTACTTC; CDR3 protein: CAIKPGQGEETQYF
J gene: TRBJ1-1; V gene: TRBV5-1; D gene: TRBD1; clone size: .; CDR3 DNA: TGCGCCAGCAGCCTCCAGGGGGACACTGAAGCTTTCTTT; CDR3 protein: CASSLQGDTEAFF
J gene: TRBJ1-2; V gene: TRBV5-6; D gene: .; clone size: .; CDR3 DNA: TGTGCCAGCAGCGCGCCTGCGGGGGGCTACACCTTC; CDR3 protein: CASSAPAGGYTF
J gene: TRBJ1-2; V gene: TRBV2; D gene: TRBD1; clone size: once; CDR3 DNA: TGTGCCAGCAGTTACAGGGGGACCTATGGCTACACCTTC; CDR3 protein: CASSYRGTYGYTF
J gene: TRBJ2-7; V gene: TRBV9; D gene: .; clone size: .; CDR3 DNA: TGTGCCAGCAGCGCGTCAGGGGGAGGGCAGTACTTC; CDR3 protein: CASSASGGGQYF
J gene: TRBJ2-2; V gene: TRBV11-1; D gene: .; clone size: .; CDR3 DNA: TGTGCCAGCAGCTTAGTTCGAGGGAGCCCGAACACCGGGGAGCTGTTTTTT; CDR3 protein: CASSLVRGSPNTGELFF
J gene: TRBJ2-3; V gene: TRBV7-3; D gene: TRBD1; clone size: .; CDR3 DNA: TGTGCCAGCAGCTCCTCCGGGACAGCCACAGATACGCAGTATTTT; CDR3 protein: CASSSSGTATDTQYF